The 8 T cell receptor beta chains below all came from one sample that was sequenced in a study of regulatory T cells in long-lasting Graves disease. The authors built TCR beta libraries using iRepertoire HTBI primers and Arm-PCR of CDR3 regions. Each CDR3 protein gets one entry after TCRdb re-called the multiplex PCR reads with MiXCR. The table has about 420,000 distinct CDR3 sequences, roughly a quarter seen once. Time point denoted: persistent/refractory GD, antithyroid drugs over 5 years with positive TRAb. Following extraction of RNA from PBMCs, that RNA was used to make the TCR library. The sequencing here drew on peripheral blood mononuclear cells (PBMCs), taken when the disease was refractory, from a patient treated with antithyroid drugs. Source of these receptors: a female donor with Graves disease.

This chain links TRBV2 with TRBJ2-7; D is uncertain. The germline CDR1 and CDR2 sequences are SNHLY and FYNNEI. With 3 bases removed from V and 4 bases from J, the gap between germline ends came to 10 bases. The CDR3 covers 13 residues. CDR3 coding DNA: TGTGCCAGCAGTGAGTCGACGCCATACGAGCAGTACTTC. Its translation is CASSESTPYEQYF.

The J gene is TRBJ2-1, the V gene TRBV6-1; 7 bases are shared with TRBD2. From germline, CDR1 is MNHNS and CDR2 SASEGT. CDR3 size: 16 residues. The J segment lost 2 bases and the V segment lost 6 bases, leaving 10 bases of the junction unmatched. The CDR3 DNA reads TGTGCCAGCAGCCAGAGGAGGGAGGGCCCCTACAATGAGCAGTTCTTC. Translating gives CASSQRREGPYNEQFF.

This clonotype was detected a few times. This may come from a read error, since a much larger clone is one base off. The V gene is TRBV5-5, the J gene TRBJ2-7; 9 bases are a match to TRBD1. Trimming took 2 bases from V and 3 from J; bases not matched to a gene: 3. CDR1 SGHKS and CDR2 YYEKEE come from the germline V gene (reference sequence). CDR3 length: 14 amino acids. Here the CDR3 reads CASSFGQGYYEQYF. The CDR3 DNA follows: TGTGCCAGCAGCTTTGGACAGGGGTACTACGAGCAGTACTTC.

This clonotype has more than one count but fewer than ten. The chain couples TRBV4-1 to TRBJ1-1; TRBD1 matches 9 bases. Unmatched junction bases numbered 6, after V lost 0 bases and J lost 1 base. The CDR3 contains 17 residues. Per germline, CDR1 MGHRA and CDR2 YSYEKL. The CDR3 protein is CASSQEDRGTANTEAFF. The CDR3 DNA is TGCGCCAGCAGCCAAGAGGACAGGGGCACAGCGAACACTGAAGCTTTCTTT.

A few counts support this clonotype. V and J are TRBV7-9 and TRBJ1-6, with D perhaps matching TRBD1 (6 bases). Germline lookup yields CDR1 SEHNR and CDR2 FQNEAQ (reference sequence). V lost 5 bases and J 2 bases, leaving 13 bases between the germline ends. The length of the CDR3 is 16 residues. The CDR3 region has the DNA TGTGCCAGCAGCCCATGGAGGACAGCCTATAATTCACCCCTCCACTTT. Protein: CASSPWRTAYNSPLHF.

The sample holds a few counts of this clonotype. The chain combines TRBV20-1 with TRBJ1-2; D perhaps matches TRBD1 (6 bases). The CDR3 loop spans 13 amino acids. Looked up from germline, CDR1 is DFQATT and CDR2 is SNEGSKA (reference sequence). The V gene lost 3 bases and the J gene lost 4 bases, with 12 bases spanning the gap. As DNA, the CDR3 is TGCAGTGCTAGGGTCAGGGGATTCTATGGCTACACCTTC. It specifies CSARVRGFYGYTF.

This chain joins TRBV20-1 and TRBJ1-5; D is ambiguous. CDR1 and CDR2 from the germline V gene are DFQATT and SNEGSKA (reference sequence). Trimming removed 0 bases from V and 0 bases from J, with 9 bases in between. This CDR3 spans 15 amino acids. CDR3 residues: CSARDQTVSNQPQHF. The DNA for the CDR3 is TGCAGTGCTAGAGATCAAACTGTTAGCAATCAGCCCCAGCATTTT.

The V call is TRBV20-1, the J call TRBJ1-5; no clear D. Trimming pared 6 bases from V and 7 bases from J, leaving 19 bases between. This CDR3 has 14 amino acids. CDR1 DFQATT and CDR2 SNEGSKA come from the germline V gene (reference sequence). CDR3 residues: CSAGTRVIRQPQHF. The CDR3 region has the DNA TGCAGTGCCGGAACGAGGGTAATTCGGCAGCCCCAGCATTTT.